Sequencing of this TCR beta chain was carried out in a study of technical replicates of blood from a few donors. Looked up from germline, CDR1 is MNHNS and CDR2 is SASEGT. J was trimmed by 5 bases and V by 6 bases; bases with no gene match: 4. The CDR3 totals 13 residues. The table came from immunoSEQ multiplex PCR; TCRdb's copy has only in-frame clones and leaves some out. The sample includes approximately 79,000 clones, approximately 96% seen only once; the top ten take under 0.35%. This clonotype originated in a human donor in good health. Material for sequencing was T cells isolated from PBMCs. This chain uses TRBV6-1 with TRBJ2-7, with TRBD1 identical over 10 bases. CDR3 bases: TGTGCCAGCAGGGACAGGGGGAACAACGAGCAGTACTTC. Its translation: CASRDRGNNEQYF.